This entry concerns a single T cell receptor beta chain. These data come from a study of T cell changes during pregnancy in multiple sclerosis. The V and J ends lost 0 bases and 4 bases respectively, with 9 bases between them. Germline V CDR1 and CDR2: MNHNS, SASEGT. This CDR3 comprises 14 residues. The method was immunoSEQ multiplex PCR; TCRdb's version includes in-frame clones alone and lacks a portion of them. The top ten clones hold under 7.5% of a sample with about 38,000 clones, about 88% of them seen once. The genes are TRBV6-1 and TRBJ1-1; D uncertain. This clonotype originated in a female donor with multiple sclerosis, enrolled in a pregnancy study. The sequencing here drew on CD8+ T cells from peripheral blood mononuclear cells, taken in the third trimester of pregnancy. CDR3 in DNA: TGTGCCAGCAGTGAAGCGTTTGAGGGCACTGAAGCTTTCTTT. Residues: CASSEAFEGTEAFF.